This T cell receptor beta chain is from a study of response to subunit inactivated influenza vaccine. Study-wide points: The authors proposed limited new T cell recruitment per seasonal influenza vaccination.

This clonotype came up a few times. Its antigen is currently unknown. From the RT-PCR reads, TCRdb called clonotypes with MiXCR, one entry per CDR3 protein. The sample comprises some 640,000 distinct CDR3 sequences, around 14% of which are singletons, and 6% to 7% rests with the top ten. The germline V gene has CDR1 SGHTA and CDR2 FQGNSA. The CDR3 consists of 14 residues. Trimming shortened V by 4 bases and J by 12 bases, and 19 bases separated the two germline ends. The sequenced sample was PBMCs from blood, obtained roughly 15 days before vaccination. The sequence derives from a man aged 50 to 59 who received an inactivated influenza vaccine. The rearrangement joins TRBV7-2 to TRBJ2-4, with D possibly called TRBD1 or TRBD2 (6 bases each). CDR3 residues: CASSSPDSGWGQYF. CDR3 nucleotide sequence: TGTGCCAGCAGCTCCCCGGACAGCGGGTGGGGTCAGTACTTC.